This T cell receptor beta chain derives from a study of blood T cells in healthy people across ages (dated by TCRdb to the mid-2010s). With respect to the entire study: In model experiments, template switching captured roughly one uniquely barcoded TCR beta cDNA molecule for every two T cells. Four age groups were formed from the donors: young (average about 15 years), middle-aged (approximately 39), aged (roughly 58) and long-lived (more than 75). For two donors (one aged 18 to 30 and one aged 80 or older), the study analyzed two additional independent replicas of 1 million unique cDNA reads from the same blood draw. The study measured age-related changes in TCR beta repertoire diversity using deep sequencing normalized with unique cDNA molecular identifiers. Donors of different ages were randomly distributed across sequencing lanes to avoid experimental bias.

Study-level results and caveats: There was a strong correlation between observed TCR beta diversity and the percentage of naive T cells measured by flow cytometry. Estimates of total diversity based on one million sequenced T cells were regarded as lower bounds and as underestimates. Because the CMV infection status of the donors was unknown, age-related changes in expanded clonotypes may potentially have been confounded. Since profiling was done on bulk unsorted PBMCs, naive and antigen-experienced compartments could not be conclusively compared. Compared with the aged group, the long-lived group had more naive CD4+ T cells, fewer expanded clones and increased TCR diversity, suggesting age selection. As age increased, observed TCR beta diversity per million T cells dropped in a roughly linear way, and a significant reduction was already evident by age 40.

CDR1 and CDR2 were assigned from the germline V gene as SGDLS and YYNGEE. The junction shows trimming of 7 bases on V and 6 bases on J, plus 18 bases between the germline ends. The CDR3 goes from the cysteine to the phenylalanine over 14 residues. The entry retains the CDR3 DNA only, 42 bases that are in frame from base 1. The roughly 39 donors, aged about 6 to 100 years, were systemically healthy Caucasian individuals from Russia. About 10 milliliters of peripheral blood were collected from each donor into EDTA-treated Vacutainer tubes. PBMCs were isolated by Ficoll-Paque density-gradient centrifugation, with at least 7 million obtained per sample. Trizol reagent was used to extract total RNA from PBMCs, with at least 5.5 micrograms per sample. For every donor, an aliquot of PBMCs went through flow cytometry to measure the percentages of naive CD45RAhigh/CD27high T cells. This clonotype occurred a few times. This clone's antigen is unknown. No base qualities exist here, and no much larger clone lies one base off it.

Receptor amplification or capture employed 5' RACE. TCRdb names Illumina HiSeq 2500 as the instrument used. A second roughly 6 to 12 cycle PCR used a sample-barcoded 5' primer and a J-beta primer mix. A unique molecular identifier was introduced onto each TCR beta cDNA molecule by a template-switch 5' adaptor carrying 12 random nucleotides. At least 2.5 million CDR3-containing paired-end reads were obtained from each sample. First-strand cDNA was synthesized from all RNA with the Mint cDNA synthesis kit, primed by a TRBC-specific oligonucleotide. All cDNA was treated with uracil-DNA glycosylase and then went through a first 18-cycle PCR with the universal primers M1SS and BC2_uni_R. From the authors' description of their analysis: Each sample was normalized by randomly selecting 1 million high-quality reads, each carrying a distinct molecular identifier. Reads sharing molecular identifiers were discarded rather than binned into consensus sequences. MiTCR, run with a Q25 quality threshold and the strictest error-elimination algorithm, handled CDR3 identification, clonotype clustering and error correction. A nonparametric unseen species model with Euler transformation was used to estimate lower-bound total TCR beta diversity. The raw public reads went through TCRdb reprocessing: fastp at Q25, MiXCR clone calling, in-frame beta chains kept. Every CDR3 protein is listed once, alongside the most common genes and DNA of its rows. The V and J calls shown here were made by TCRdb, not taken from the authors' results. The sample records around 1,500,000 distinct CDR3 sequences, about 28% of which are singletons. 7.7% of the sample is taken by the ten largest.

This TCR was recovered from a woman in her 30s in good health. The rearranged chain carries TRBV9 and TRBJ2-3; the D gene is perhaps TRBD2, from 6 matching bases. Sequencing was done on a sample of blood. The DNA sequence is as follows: TGTGCCAGCGGCGGACTATACCACCTCGATACGCAGTATTTT. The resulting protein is CASGGLYHLDTQYF. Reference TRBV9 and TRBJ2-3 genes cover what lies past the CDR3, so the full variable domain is DSGVTQTPKHLITATGQRVTLRCSPRSGDLSVYWYQQSLDQGLQFLIQYYNGEERAKGNILERFSAQQFPDLHSELNLSSLELGDSALYFCASGGLYHLDTQYFGPGTRLTVL.